These 8 T cell receptor beta chains share one sample of origin, sequenced in a study of Ad26.COV2.S vaccination and SARS-CoV-2 variants. The repertoire was sequenced with immunoSEQ multiplex PCR; TCRdb's copy has only in-frame clones and lacks some. The sample holds 350,000 to 450,000 clones, around 90% seen once. The material was peripheral blood, obtained after recovery from COVID-19. Receptors were obtained from a human donor who had recovered from COVID-19.

The gene calls are TRBV9 and TRBJ2-6; no reliable D call. Germline lookup yields CDR1 SGDLS and CDR2 YYNGEE. Deletions cut 3 bases from V and 2 bases from J, with 18 bases between. The CDR3 is 18 residues long. The CDR3 loop reads CASSALDRTGAGANVLTF. Written as DNA, the CDR3 is TGTGCCAGCAGCGCATTGGATCGTACGGGTGCTGGGGCCAACGTCCTGACTTTC.

This clone was detected once. An end of the junction differs from the germline gene, which may be a read error. The rearrangement joins TRBV19 to TRBJ1-1, with a weak D call TRBD1 (5 bases). The germline V gene encodes CDR1 LNHDA and CDR2 SQIVND (reference sequence). This CDR3 has 15 amino acids. The CDR3 spells CASNGDLDRPTQAFF. The CDR3 region has the DNA TGTGCCAGTAACGGGGACCTTGACCGGCCCACTCAAGCTTTCTTT.

The chain links TRBV11-2 to TRBJ2-7; unclear D gene. CDR1 SGHAT and CDR2 FQNNGV come from the germline V gene. The CDR3 is 14 residues long. Between the trimmed V and J ends, which lost 5 bases and 0 bases, there was a span of 11 bases. The CDR3: CASSLTRNSYEQYF. Here the CDR3 DNA reads TGTGCCAGCAGCCTCACGCGGAACTCCTACGAGCAGTACTTC.

The rearrangement uses TRBV1 and TRBJ1-1. TRBV1 is a pseudogene locus. The CDR3 loop spans 17 amino acids. Here the CDR3 reads CTSSQGCGGAMNTEAFF. The CDR3 coding sequence is TGCACCAGCAGCCAGGGTTGCGGGGGGGCGATGAACACTGAAGCTTTCTTT.

The genes are TRBV6-6 and TRBJ1-4; D is unclear. V dropped 6 bases and J dropped 1 base, with 3 bases sitting between them. Germline V gives CDR1 MNHNY, CDR2 SVGAGI (reference sequence). The CDR3 runs 12 residues. The CDR3 DNA is TGTGCCAGCAGGGTAACTAATGAAAAACTGTTTTTT. Its translation: CASRVTNEKLFF.

This clone was found once. The V gene is TRBV4-3, the J gene TRBJ2-2, with D possibly being TRBD2 (6 bases). There are 17 residues in the CDR3. Germline CDR1 LGHNA, CDR2 YSLEER. V lost 4 bases and J lost 0, with 15 bases in between. In DNA, the CDR3 is TGCGCCAGCAGCCCCGGAAGTAGCGGAGCGAACACCGGGGAGCTGTTTTTT. Translation gives CASSPGSSGANTGELFF.

V is TRBV13 and J is TRBJ2-1; TRBD2 matches at 7 bases. Germline CDR1 and CDR2: PRHDT and FYEKMQ (reference sequence). The CDR3 runs 17 residues. J was trimmed by 4 bases and V by 5 bases; bases with no gene match: 14. In DNA, the CDR3 is TGTGCCAGCAGCCCCCGTAGGGGCGCGGGGGTTTACAATGAGCAGTTCTTC. Its translation is CASSPRRGAGVYNEQFF.

V usage is TRBV2 and J usage is TRBJ2-7, with TRBD2 matching over 11 bases. With 6 bases clipped from V and 0 bases from J, the junction kept 4 bases outside the gene matches. CDR1 is SNHLY, CDR2 FYNNEI, per germline. This CDR3 has 15 residues. CDR3 loop: CASRGTSGLSYEQYF. The DNA of the CDR3 is TGTGCCAGCAGGGGGACTAGCGGTCTCTCCTACGAGCAGTACTTC.